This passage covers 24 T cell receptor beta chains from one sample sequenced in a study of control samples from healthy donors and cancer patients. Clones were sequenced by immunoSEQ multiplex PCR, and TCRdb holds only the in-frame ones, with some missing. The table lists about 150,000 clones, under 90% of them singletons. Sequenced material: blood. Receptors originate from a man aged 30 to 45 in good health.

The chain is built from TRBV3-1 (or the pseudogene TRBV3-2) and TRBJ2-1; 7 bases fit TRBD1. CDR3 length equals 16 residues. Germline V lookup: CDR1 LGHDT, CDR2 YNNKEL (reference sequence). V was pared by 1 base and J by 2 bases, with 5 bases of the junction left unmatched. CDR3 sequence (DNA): TGTGCCAGCAGCCAAGTACAGGGGACCACCTACAATGAGCAGTTCTTC. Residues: CASSQVQGTTYNEQFF.

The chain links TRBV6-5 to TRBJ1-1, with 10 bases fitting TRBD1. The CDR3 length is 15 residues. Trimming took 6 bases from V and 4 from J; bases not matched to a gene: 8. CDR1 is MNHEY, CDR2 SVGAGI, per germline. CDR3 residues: CASRRQGQGSTEAFF. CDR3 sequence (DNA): TGTGCCAGCAGACGACAGGGACAGGGGAGCACTGAAGCTTTCTTT.

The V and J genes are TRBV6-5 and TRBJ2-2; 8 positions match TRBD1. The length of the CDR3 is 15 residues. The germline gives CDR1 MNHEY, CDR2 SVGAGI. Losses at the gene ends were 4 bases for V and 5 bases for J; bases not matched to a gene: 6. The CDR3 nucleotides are TGTGCCAGCAGTTCCCCTCACAGGGGGACCGGGGAGCTGTTTTTT. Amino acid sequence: CASSSPHRGTGELFF.

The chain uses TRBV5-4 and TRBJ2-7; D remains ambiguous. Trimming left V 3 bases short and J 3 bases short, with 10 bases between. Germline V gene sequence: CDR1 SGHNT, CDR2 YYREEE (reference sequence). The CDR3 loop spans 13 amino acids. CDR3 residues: CASSSTWNYEQYF. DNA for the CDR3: TGTGCCAGCAGCTCGACCTGGAACTACGAGCAGTACTTC.

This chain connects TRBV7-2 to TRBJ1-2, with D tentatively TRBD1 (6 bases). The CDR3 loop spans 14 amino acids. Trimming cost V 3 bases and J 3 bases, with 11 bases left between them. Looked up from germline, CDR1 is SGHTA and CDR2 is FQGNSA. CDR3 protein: CASSFQGSDYGYTF. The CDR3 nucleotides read TGTGCCAGCAGCTTTCAGGGGAGTGACTATGGCTACACCTTC.

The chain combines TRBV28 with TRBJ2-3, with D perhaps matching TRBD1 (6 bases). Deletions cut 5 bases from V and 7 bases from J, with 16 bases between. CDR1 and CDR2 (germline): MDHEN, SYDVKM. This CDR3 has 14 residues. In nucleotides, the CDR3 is TGTGCCAGCAGTCCCACCCGGGACATTAATACGCAGTATTTT. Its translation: CASSPTRDINTQYF.

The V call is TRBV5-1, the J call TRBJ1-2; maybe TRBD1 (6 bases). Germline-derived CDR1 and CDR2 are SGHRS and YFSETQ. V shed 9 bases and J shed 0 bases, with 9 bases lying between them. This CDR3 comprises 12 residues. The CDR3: CATRTANYGYTF. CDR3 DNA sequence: TGCGCCACTCGGACAGCTAACTATGGCTACACCTTC.

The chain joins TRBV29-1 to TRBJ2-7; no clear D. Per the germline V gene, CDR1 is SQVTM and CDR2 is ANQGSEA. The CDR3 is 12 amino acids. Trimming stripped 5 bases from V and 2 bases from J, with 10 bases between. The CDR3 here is CSVHIATYEQYF. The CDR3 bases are TGCAGCGTTCATATTGCTACCTACGAGCAGTACTTC.

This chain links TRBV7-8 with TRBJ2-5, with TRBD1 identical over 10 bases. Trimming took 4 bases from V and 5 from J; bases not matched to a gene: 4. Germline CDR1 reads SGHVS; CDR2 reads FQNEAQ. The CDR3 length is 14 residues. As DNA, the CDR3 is TGTGCCAGCAGCTCCCGGGACAGGGGTGAGACCCAGTACTTC. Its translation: CASSSRDRGETQYF.

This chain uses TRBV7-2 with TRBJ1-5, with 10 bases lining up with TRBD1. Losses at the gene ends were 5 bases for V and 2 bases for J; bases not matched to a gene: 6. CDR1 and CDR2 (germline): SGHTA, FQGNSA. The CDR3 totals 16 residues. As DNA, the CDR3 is TGTGCCAGCAGCCGCGAGACAGGGGGCGGCAATCAGCCCCAGCATTTT. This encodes CASSRETGGGNQPQHF.

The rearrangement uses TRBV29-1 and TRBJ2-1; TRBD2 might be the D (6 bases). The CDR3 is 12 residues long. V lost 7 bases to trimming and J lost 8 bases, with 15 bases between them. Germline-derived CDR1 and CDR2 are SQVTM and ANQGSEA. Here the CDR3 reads CSAERGNDEQFF. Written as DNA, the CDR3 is TGCAGCGCCGAACGGGGGAACGATGAGCAGTTCTTC.

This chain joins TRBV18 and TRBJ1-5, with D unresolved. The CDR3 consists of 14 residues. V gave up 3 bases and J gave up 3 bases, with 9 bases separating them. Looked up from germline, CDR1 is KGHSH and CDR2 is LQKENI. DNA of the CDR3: TGTGCCAGCTCACCGGGCATGGCCAATCAGCCCCAGCATTTT. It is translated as CASSPGMANQPQHF.

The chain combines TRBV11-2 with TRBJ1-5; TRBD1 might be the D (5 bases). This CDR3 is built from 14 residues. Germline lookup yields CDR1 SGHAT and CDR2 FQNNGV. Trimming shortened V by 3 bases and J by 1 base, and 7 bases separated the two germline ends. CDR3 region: CASSLRGSNQPQHF. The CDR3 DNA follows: TGTGCCAGCAGCTTGAGGGGAAGCAATCAGCCCCAGCATTTT.

The CDR3 here is CASSEILLAARSYNEQFF. CDR3 in DNA: TGTGCCAGCAGTGAAATCCTCCTAGCGGCTCGCTCCTACAATGAGCAGTTCTTC. This rearrangement joins TRBV2 to TRBJ2-1; 7 positions match TRBD2. V lost 2 bases, J lost 0 bases, and 10 bases stayed unmatched. The CDR3 covers 18 residues. Germline V gives CDR1 SNHLY, CDR2 FYNNEI. Combining the CDR3 with reference TRBV2 and TRBJ2-1 gives the whole variable domain EPEVTQTPSHQVTQMGQEVILRCVPISNHLYFYWYRQILGQKVEFLVSFYNNEISEKSEIFDDQFSVERPDGSNFTLKIRSTKLEDSAMYFCASSEILLAARSYNEQFFGPGTRLTVL.

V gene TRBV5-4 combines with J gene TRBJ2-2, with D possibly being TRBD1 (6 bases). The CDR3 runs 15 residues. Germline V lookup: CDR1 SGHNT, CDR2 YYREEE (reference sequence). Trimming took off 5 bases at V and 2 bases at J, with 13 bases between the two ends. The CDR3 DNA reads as TGTGCCAGCAGGGACGGGACATCAAACACCGGGGAGCTGTTTTTT. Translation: CASRDGTSNTGELFF.

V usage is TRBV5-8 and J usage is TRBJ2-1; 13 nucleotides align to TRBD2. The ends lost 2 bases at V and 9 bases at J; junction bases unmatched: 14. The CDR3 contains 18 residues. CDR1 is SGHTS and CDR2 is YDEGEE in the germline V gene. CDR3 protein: CASSFVLTSGGAAAEQFF. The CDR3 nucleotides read TGTGCCAGCAGCTTTGTTTTAACTAGCGGGGGGGCGGCTGCTGAGCAGTTCTTC.

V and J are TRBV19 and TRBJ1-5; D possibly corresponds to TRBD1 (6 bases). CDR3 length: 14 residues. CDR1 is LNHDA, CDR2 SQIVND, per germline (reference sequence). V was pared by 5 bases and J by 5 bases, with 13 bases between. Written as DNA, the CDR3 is TGTGCCAGTAGTTCCCGACAGGTAGATCAGCCCCAGCATTTT. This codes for CASSSRQVDQPQHF.

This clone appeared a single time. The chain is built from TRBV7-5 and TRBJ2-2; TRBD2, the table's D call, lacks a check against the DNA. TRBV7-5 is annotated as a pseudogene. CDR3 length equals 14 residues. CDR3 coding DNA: TGTGCCAGAAGCGATACGGGATTTACCGGGGAGCTGTTTTTT. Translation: CARSDTGFTGELFF.

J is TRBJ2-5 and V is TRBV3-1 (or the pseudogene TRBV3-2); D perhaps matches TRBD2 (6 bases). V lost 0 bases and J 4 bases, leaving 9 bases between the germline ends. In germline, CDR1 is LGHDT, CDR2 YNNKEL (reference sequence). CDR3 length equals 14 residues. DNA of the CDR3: TGTGCCAGCAGCCAAGACGGGGGAAGAGAGACCCAGTACTTC. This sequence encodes CASSQDGGRETQYF.

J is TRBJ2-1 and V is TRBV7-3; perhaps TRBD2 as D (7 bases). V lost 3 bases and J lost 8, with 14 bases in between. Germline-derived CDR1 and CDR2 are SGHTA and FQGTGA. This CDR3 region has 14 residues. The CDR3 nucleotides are TGTGCCAGCAGCTTCTTACCGGGGGGCTATGAGCAGTTCTTC. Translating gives CASSFLPGGYEQFF.

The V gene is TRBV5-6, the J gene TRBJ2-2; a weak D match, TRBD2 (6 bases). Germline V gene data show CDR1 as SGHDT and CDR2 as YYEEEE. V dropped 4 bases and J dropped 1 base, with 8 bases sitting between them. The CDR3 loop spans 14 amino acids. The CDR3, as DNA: TGTGCCAGCAGCCTGACTAGGAACACCGGGGAGCTGTTTTTT. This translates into CASSLTRNTGELFF.

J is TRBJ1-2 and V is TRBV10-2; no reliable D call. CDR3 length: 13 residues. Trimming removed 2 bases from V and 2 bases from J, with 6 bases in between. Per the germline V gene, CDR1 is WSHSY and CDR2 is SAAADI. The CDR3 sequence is CASSEGGNYGYTF. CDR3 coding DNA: TGCGCCAGCAGTGAGGGCGGAAACTATGGCTACACCTTC.

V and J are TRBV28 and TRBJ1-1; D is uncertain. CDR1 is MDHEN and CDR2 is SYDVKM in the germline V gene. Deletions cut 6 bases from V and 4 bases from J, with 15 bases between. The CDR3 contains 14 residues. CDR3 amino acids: CASRAPGRGTEAFF. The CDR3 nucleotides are TGTGCCAGCAGGGCTCCTGGGCGGGGCACTGAAGCTTTCTTT.

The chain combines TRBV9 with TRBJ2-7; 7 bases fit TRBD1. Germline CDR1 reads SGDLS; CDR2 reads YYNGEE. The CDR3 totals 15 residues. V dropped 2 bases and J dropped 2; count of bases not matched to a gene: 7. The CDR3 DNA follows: TGTGCCAGCAGCGTCGAAGGGACAGCGACCTACGAGCAGTACTTC. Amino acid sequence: CASSVEGTATYEQYF.